Listed here is a single T cell receptor (beta chain). Its cognate antigen is unknown. The CDR3 spans 13 residues. CDR1 and CDR2 from the germline V gene are GTSNPN and SVGIG (reference sequence). V lost 5 bases to trimming and J lost 1 base, with 11 bases between them. Only in-frame clones appear in the TCRdb table, and some are missing; sequencing was by immunoSEQ multiplex PCR. There are some 300,000 clones in the sample; around four fifths occur only once, and over 5% lies in the top ten. The sample originates from a study of cytotoxic CD8 clonotypes in ibrutinib-treated CLL. Overall study: Responses: approximately 25 partial, 2 complete; after median roughly 5.5 years, about 15 stayed remitted, roughly 12 progressed. Samples had a mean of 255,043 productive templates and some 88,000 productive rearrangements.

Overall study findings and caveats: In comparison with age-matched healthy donors, baseline clonality was higher and tracked circulating CD8+ T-cell counts. Investigators sampled sustained-remission and progressing patients at differing times.

V is TRBV30 and J is TRBJ1-1; D gene unclear. The sequence derives from a human donor with chronic lymphocytic leukemia. The material was PBMCs, obtained before ibrutinib treatment. The CDR3 region is CAWETTANTEAFF. CDR3 coding DNA: TGTGCCTGGGAAACCACTGCGAACACTGAAGCTTTCTTT.